This entry is about one T cell receptor (beta chain). The protocol was immunoSEQ multiplex PCR, while the TCRdb copy is restricted to in-frame clones and leaves out a portion. The table shows 20,000 to 25,000 clones, with roughly 80% occurring only once. This sample is drawn from a study of T cell clones after liver transplantation. Germline V gene sequence: CDR1 MNHEY, CDR2 SVGAGI. The CDR3 sequence is 14 residues long. The ends were cut back, 0 bases at V and 8 bases at J, with 11 bases in the middle. This TCR was recovered from a human patient who received a liver transplant. A share of the T cells may be of graft donor origin. The sample was CD8+ T cells from blood, taken 52 to 60 months after liver transplant. This sequence joins TRBV6-5 and TRBJ2-1; D might be TRBD2 (5 bases). CDR3 sequence: CASSYSEGSDEQFF. DNA for the CDR3: TGTGCCAGCAGTTACTCAGAGGGATCCGATGAGCAGTTCTTC.